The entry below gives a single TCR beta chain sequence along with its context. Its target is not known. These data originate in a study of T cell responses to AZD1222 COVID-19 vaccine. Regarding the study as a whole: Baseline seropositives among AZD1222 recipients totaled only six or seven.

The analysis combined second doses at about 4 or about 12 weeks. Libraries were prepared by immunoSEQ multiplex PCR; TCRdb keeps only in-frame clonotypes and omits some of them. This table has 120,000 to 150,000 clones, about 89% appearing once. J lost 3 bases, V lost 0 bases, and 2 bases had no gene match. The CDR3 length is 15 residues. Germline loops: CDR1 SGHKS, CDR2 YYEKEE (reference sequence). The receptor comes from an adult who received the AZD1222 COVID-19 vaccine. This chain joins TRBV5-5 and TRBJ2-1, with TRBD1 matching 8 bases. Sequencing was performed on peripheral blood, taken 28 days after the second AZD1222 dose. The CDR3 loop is CASSLVGQDYNEQFF. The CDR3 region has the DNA TGTGCCAGCAGCTTGGTGGGACAGGACTACAATGAGCAGTTCTTC.